Below, 14 T cell receptor beta chains from the same sample are listed, as sequenced in a study of blood T cell repertoires in COVID-19. The protocol was immunoSEQ multiplex PCR, while the TCRdb copy is restricted to in-frame clones and leaves out a portion. The table lists more than 200,000 clones, around 81% of them singletons. Sequencing was done on a sample of PBMCs or T cells enriched from blood (not recorded which). The source of these receptors is a woman aged 40 to 49 with acute COVID-19.

The genes are TRBV12-3 or TRBV12-4 and TRBJ2-3; the D is unclear. Trimming pared 6 bases from V and 2 bases from J, leaving 9 bases between. There are 13 residues in the CDR3. The CDR3 DNA follows: TGTGCCAGCAGACCCCAGAACACAGATACGCAGTATTTT. It codes for CASRPQNTDTQYF.

This sequence joins TRBV5-6 and TRBJ1-4; perhaps TRBD1 as D (6 bases). Germline loops: CDR1 SGHDT, CDR2 YYEEEE. The CDR3 spans 14 residues. V lost 3 bases and J lost 3, with 9 bases in between. The chain's CDR3 is CASSWWTANEKLFF. CDR3 DNA sequence: TGTGCCAGCAGCTGGTGGACAGCTAATGAAAAACTGTTTTTT.

This clone was picked up one time. The genes are TRBV3-1 (or the pseudogene TRBV3-2) and TRBJ1-1; 11 bases agree with TRBD1. The CDR3 spans 13 residues. Germline V CDR1 and CDR2: LGHDT, YNNKEL (reference sequence). V was pared by 5 bases and J by 6 bases, with 2 bases of the junction left unmatched. The CDR3 here is CASSSDRGPEAFF. CDR3 coding DNA: TGTGCCAGCAGCTCGGACAGGGGGCCTGAAGCTTTCTTT.

The chain employs TRBV5-4 and TRBJ1-2; D possibly corresponds to TRBD1 (5 bases). Germline V gene lookup returns CDR1 SGHNT and CDR2 YYREEE (reference sequence). Trimming removed 1 base from V and 4 bases from J, with 11 bases in between. The CDR3 is made up of 14 amino acids. The CDR3 is CASSLPGLPYGYTF. CDR3 nucleotide sequence: TGTGCCAGCAGCTTGCCAGGGCTACCCTATGGCTACACCTTC. The full variable domain, rest sourced from reference TRBV5-4 and TRBJ1-2, is ETGVTQSPTHLIKTRGQQVTLRCSSQSGHNTVSWYQQALGQGPQFIFQYYREEENGRGNFPPRFSGLQFPNYSSELNVNALELDDSALYLCASSLPGLPYGYTFGSGTRLTVV.

The chain combines TRBV9 with TRBJ2-5, with D possibly matching TRBD1 (6 bases). The CDR3 spans 16 residues. Germline CDR1 and CDR2: SGDLS and YYNGEE. Trimming stripped 2 bases from V and 5 bases from J, with 19 bases between. The CDR3 nucleotides are TGTGCCAGCAGCGTTAGAGTAGAAGGGGGACGGGAGACCCAGTACTTC. Translating gives CASSVRVEGGRETQYF.

The chain links TRBV7-9 to TRBJ1-6; 8 nucleotides match TRBD1. Trimming took 10 bases from V and 6 from J; bases not matched to a gene: 11. CDR3 length equals 15 residues. The germline V gene has CDR1 SEHNR and CDR2 FQNEAQ (reference sequence). The CDR3 reads CATPSGTGFNSPLHF. CDR3 in DNA: TGTGCCACCCCGTCCGGGACAGGATTTAATTCACCCCTCCACTTT.

This clone was seen just once. The chain uses TRBV28 and TRBJ2-1; 8 bases are a match to TRBD1. This CDR3 is 14 amino acids long. Trimming removed 7 bases from V and 2 bases from J; junction bases left unmatched: 4. The germline V gene encodes CDR1 MDHEN and CDR2 SYDVKM. This CDR3 reads CASTLTGAYNEQFF. As DNA, the CDR3 is TGTGCCAGCACTTTGACAGGGGCCTACAATGAGCAGTTCTTC.

A few counts support this clone. Distinct nucleotide sequences in the sample also encode this CDR3. The J gene is TRBJ1-1, the V gene TRBV5-1; D ambiguous. CDR1 and CDR2 from the germline V gene are SGHRS and YFSETQ. Trimming removed 1 base from V and 2 bases from J, with 6 bases in between. The CDR3 covers 13 residues. In nucleotides, the CDR3 is TGCGCCAGCAGCTTGCAGGAAAACACTGAAGCTTTCTTT. It specifies CASSLQENTEAFF.

The rearrangement uses TRBV25-1 and TRBJ2-5, with D perhaps TRBD1 (5 bases). The CDR3 covers 14 residues. V was trimmed by 3 bases and J by 5 bases, leaving 13 bases between them. Germline V gene lookup returns CDR1 MGHDK and CDR2 SYGVNS. CDR3: CASSEFRGGETQYF. The CDR3 DNA follows: TGTGCCAGCAGTGAGTTTAGGGGTGGGGAGACCCAGTACTTC.

This clone was detected only once. The genes are TRBV7-3 and TRBJ2-5; 14 nucleotides agree with TRBD2. CDR3 size: 16 residues. V shed 0 bases, J shed 3 bases, and the junction held 0 bases outside the gene matches. Germline V CDR1 and CDR2: SGHTA, FQGTGA. The CDR3 loop is CASSLTGLAGEETQYF. Here the CDR3 DNA reads TGTGCCAGCAGCTTAACGGGACTAGCGGGGGAAGAGACCCAGTACTTC.

The V and J genes are TRBV7-2 and TRBJ1-5, with 8 positions matching TRBD1. The CDR3 is 15 residues long. V lost 4 bases to trimming and J lost 3 bases; unmatched junction nucleotides: 5. The germline V gene has CDR1 SGHTA and CDR2 FQGNSA. The CDR3 nucleotides read TGTGCCAGCAGCTGGTCGGGACAGGACAATCAGCCCCAGCATTTT. This gives the protein CASSWSGQDNQPQHF.

The V call is TRBV20-1, the J call TRBJ2-5; 7 bases fit TRBD2. There are 11 residues in the CDR3. Germline-derived CDR1 and CDR2 are DFQATT and SNEGSKA (reference sequence). J lost 5 bases, V lost 6 bases, and 3 bases had no gene match. CDR3 amino acids: CSAGGLETQYF. CDR3 sequence (DNA): TGCAGTGCCGGGGGGTTGGAGACCCAGTACTTC.

As concerns this clone: At the DNA level, this CDR3 is encoded by other sequences in the same sample as well. This chain connects TRBV5-1 to TRBJ2-5; TRBD2 agrees at 15 bases. V lost 3 bases and J lost 3; bases outside the gene matches: 0. Germline V gene lookup returns CDR1 SGHRS and CDR2 YFSETQ. This CDR3 contains 15 residues. As DNA, the CDR3 is TGCGCCAGCAGCTGGACTAGCGGGGGGGAAGAGACCCAGTACTTC. It encodes CASSWTSGGEETQYF. Drawing the rest from reference TRBV5-1 and TRBJ2-5, the complete variable domain is KAGVTQTPRYLIKTRGQQVTLSCSPISGHRSVSWYQQTPGQGLQFLFEYFSETQRNKGNFPGRFSGRQFSNSRSEMNVSTLELGDSALYLCASSWTSGGEETQYFGPGTRLLVL.

As DNA, the CDR3 is TGTGCCAGCTCACTCGGGACAGGGTACGAGACCCAGTACTTC. The encoded protein is CASSLGTGYETQYF. The chain joins TRBV18 to TRBJ2-5, with 9 positions matching TRBD1. Germline V gene lookup returns CDR1 KGHSH and CDR2 LQKENI. CDR3 size: 14 residues. V lost 4 bases, J lost 5 bases, and 5 bases stayed unmatched.